What follows are 24 T cell receptor beta chains derived from one specimen sequenced in a study of CD8 T cell repertoires and HIV-1 epitope variants. Some clones are missing from TCRdb's copy, which holds only in-frame ones; the method was immunoSEQ multiplex PCR. The sample has about 95,000 clones, roughly 81% seen once. The sample comprised uncultured baseline CD8+ T cells from peripheral blood mononuclear cells (PBMCs). The receptors shown here come from a male donor with HIV.

This clone was seen more than once but under ten times. This chain uses TRBV18 with TRBJ2-4; 7 bases match TRBD1. CDR3 size: 16 residues. Germline loops: CDR1 KGHSH, CDR2 LQKENI. Trimming cost V 6 bases and J 1 base; bases outside gene matches: 9. CDR3 in amino acids: CASSPDRVGAKNIQYF. The CDR3 nucleotides are TGTGCCAGCTCCCCCGACAGGGTCGGGGCCAAAAACATTCAGTACTTC.

The chain combines TRBV6-5 with TRBJ1-4, with 9 bases that match TRBD1. V was clipped by 6 bases and J by 8 bases; unmatched bases: 7. Germline assignment: CDR1 MNHEY and CDR2 SVGAGI. There are 14 residues in the CDR3. The CDR3 spells CASSRGQGFEKLFF. For the CDR3, the DNA is TGTGCCAGCAGCCGGGGACAGGGCTTCGAAAAACTGTTTTTT.

This sequence joins TRBV7-9 and TRBJ2-4, with 7 bases matching TRBD2. This CDR3 is built from 16 residues. After removal of 3 bases from V and 0 bases from J, the junction contained 5 bases not matched to a gene. In germline, CDR1 is SEHNR, CDR2 FQNEAQ (reference sequence). CDR3 coding DNA: TGTGCCAGCAGCTTTGGGACTACGATAGCCAAAAACATTCAGTACTTC. Translating gives CASSFGTTIAKNIQYF.

The chain recombines TRBV5-4 with TRBJ2-5; D is uncertain. The CDR3 extends over 14 amino acids. Trimming took off 0 bases at V and 10 bases at J, with 16 bases between the two ends. Germline assignment: CDR1 SGHNT and CDR2 YYREEE (reference sequence). The CDR3 bases are TGTGCCAGCAGCTTGGAACAAGGCAGACCGGACCAGTACTTC. It is translated as CASSLEQGRPDQYF.

This chain connects TRBV9 to TRBJ2-3; TRBD2 aligns across 9 bases. From germline, CDR1 is SGDLS and CDR2 YYNGEE. The CDR3 runs 16 residues. With V trimmed by 0 bases and J by 3 bases, 5 bases remained unmatched. The CDR3 spells CASSVEISGGTDTQYF. The CDR3 region has the DNA TGTGCCAGCAGCGTAGAGATTAGCGGGGGAACAGATACGCAGTATTTT. Filled out from reference TRBV9 and TRBJ2-3, the complete variable domain reads DSGVTQTPKHLITATGQRVTLRCSPRSGDLSVYWYQQSLDQGLQFLIQYYNGEERAKGNILERFSAQQFPDLHSELNLSSLELGDSALYFCASSVEISGGTDTQYFGPGTRLTVL.

The rearrangement uses TRBV19 and TRBJ1-5; no firm D call. Per the germline V gene, CDR1 is LNHDA and CDR2 is SQIVND (reference sequence). The CDR3 is 13 residues long. V was cut by 3 bases and J by 7 bases, with 10 bases left in between. The CDR3 here is CASSMGMGQPQHF. In DNA, the CDR3 is TGTGCCAGTAGTATGGGAATGGGACAGCCCCAGCATTTT.

The chain has TRBV6-5 and TRBJ1-1, with TRBD1 identical over 10 bases. CDR1 is MNHEY and CDR2 is SVGAGI in the germline V gene. The CDR3 has 15 amino acids. The V gene end was trimmed by 6 bases and the J gene end by 5 bases; junction bases not matched to a gene: 9. The CDR3 here is CASSHRQGAWTEAFF. In DNA, the CDR3 is TGTGCCAGCAGCCATCGACAGGGGGCTTGGACTGAAGCTTTCTTT.

This clone came up a few times. The chain employs TRBV5-4 and TRBJ1-2; D ambiguous. The CDR3 runs 15 residues. V lost 2 bases and J 2 bases, leaving 13 bases between the germline ends. Per germline, CDR1 SGHNT and CDR2 YYREEE (reference sequence). The CDR3 loop is CASSFPRSENYGYTF. The CDR3 DNA reads as TGTGCCAGCAGCTTCCCCCGGTCGGAGAACTATGGCTACACCTTC.

V and J are TRBV9 and TRBJ2-2; D perhaps matches TRBD2 (5 bases). Germline CDR1 is SGDLS and CDR2 is YYNGEE. The CDR3 loop spans 15 amino acids. V lost 0 bases and J 5 bases, leaving 11 bases between the germline ends. The CDR3 nucleotides read TGTGCCAGCAGCGTAGACTTACGCGGGACCGGGGAGCTGTTTTTT. Protein product: CASSVDLRGTGELFF.

The chain carries TRBV10-3 and TRBJ1-5; no reliable D call. The V end lost 0 bases, the J end lost 0 bases, and 6 bases lay between the germline ends. CDR1 ENHRY and CDR2 SYGVKD come from the germline V gene. The length of the CDR3 is 15 residues. The chain's CDR3 is CAISESGDSNQPQHF. The CDR3 region has the DNA TGTGCCATCAGTGAGTCCGGAGATAGCAATCAGCCCCAGCATTTT.

CDR3 residues: CASSLLTGGTGELFF. CDR3 bases: TGTGCCAGCAGCTTATTGACAGGGGGCACCGGGGAGCTGTTTTTT. The V and J genes are TRBV11-3 and TRBJ2-2; TRBD1 matches 9 bases. This CDR3 is built from 15 residues. V lost 2 bases, J lost 4 bases, and 2 bases stayed unmatched. In germline, CDR1 is SGHNT, CDR2 YENEEA.

This clone turned up a few times. The V and J genes are TRBV5-1 and TRBJ2-2, with D possibly called TRBD1 or TRBD2 (5 bases each). The CDR3 has 15 residues. V lost 0 bases and J 5 bases, leaving 11 bases between the germline ends. The germline V gene has CDR1 SGHRS and CDR2 YFSETQ. CDR3 loop: CASSLAQWGTGELFF. The DNA of the CDR3 is TGCGCCAGCAGCTTGGCGCAGTGGGGGACCGGGGAGCTGTTTTTT.

DNA of the CDR3: TGCGCCAGCAGCCAGTCTAGCGGGGGTGAGACCCAGTACTTC. Protein product: CASSQSSGGETQYF. The chain carries TRBV4-1 and TRBJ2-5; 10 bases map to TRBD2. Per germline, CDR1 MGHRA and CDR2 YSYEKL. V lost 3 bases to trimming and J lost 5 bases; unmatched junction nucleotides: 3. The CDR3 consists of 14 residues.

This chain uses TRBV5-4 with TRBJ2-1; D could derive from TRBD1 or TRBD2 (6 bases each). CDR3 length equals 16 residues. Per germline, CDR1 SGHNT and CDR2 YYREEE (reference sequence). With 4 bases removed from V and 3 bases from J, the gap between germline ends came to 17 bases. The DNA of the CDR3 is TGTGCCAGCAGCCCCCTCTCTGGGGGGCTCTACAATGAGCAGTTCTTC. Translating it yields CASSPLSGGLYNEQFF.

At least ten counts were recorded for this clone. J is TRBJ1-4 and V is TRBV21-1; TRBD1 reflects the table's D call only, with no check against the DNA. TRBV21-1 counts as a pseudogene. The CDR3 has 8 amino acids. CDR3 DNA sequence: TGTGCCAGCAGAGACAGCCTTTTT. Amino acid sequence: CASRDSLF.

The CDR3 DNA reads TGTGCCAGTCAGCGGGGCTCCTACGAGCAGTACTTC. Protein: CASQRGSYEQYF. The chain uses TRBV19 and TRBJ2-7; 7 bases match TRBD2. This CDR3 is built from 12 residues. Trimming at V came to 8 bases and at J to 0 bases, leaving 1 base not matched to a gene. CDR1 is LNHDA and CDR2 is SQIVND in the germline V gene (reference sequence).

The chain couples TRBV5-1 to TRBJ1-3; D is ambiguous. The CDR3 has 17 residues. In germline, CDR1 is SGHRS, CDR2 YFSETQ. V was shortened by 0 bases and J by 1 base, with 14 bases between the two germline ends. CDR3 coding DNA: TGCGCCAGCAGCTTGGATACCTTTAGCGGTTCTGGAAACACCATATATTTT. Protein product: CASSLDTFSGSGNTIYF.

This clone appeared once. V is TRBV18 and J is TRBJ1-4; weak D call: TRBD1 (5 bases). CDR1 KGHSH and CDR2 LQKENI come from the germline V gene. CDR3 length: 16 residues. Trimming removed 6 bases at V and 3 bases at J, with 17 bases between. In DNA, the CDR3 is TGTGCCAGCTCCCTGGGACCCCTGGGGGCTAATGAAAAACTGTTTTTT. As protein: CASSLGPLGANEKLFF.

This chain connects TRBV12-5 to TRBJ2-2; 10 bases agree with TRBD2. CDR3 size: 17 residues. Trimming took 0 bases from V and 4 from J; bases not matched to a gene: 5. Germline CDR1 reads LGHNT; CDR2 reads FRNRAP. CDR3 amino acids: CASGLVAGGLGTGELFF. DNA of the CDR3: TGTGCTAGTGGTTTGGTAGCGGGAGGGCTTGGCACCGGGGAGCTGTTTTTT.

The chain combines TRBV7-6 with TRBJ2-1, with 8 bases identical to TRBD1. J was trimmed by 6 bases and V by 1 base; bases with no gene match: 26. The germline V gene encodes CDR1 SGHVS and CDR2 FNYEAQ. The CDR3 has 22 amino acids. The CDR3 DNA sequence: TGTGCCAGCAGCTTAGTTCCAGGGGGCAGGGCCTCGCCCCTCACGCCCCTCAATGAGCAGTTCTTC. Encoded protein: CASSLVPGGRASPLTPLNEQFF.

The CDR3 reads CALGGRYTEAFF. DNA for the CDR3: TGTGCCCTGGGGGGGCGGTACACTGAAGCTTTCTTT. The rearrangement uses TRBV28 and TRBJ1-1, with D possibly matching TRBD1 (6 bases). Germline V gene sequence: CDR1 MDHEN, CDR2 SYDVKM. Between the trimmed V and J ends, which lost 11 bases and 3 bases, there was a span of 13 bases. This CDR3 has 12 amino acids.

The genes are TRBV5-1 and TRBJ2-1; D gene ambiguous. The CDR3 contains 14 residues. V was clipped by 0 bases and J by 4 bases, with 8 bases between them. CDR1 SGHRS and CDR2 YFSETQ come from the germline V gene. The CDR3 region is CASSLDGEYNEQFF. The CDR3 nucleotides are TGCGCCAGCAGCTTGGATGGAGAGTACAATGAGCAGTTCTTC.

The chain links TRBV6-5 to TRBJ1-1; TRBD1 might be the D (5 bases). This CDR3 has 15 amino acids. V lost 2 bases to trimming and J lost 4 bases, with 14 bases between them. Germline CDR1 MNHEY, CDR2 SVGAGI. CDR3 nucleotide sequence: TGTGCCAGCAGTTACGTGGGGGAGGGAGTCACTGAAGCTTTCTTT. Translation: CASSYVGEGVTEAFF.

The rearrangement joins TRBV6-1 to TRBJ2-7, with D unclear. The germline V gene encodes CDR1 MNHNS and CDR2 SASEGT. V dropped 7 bases and J dropped 2 bases, with 6 bases sitting between them. CDR3 length equals 11 residues. CDR3 bases: TGTGCCAGCACAGAAGCCTACGAGCAGTACTTC. Translated: CASTEAYEQYF.